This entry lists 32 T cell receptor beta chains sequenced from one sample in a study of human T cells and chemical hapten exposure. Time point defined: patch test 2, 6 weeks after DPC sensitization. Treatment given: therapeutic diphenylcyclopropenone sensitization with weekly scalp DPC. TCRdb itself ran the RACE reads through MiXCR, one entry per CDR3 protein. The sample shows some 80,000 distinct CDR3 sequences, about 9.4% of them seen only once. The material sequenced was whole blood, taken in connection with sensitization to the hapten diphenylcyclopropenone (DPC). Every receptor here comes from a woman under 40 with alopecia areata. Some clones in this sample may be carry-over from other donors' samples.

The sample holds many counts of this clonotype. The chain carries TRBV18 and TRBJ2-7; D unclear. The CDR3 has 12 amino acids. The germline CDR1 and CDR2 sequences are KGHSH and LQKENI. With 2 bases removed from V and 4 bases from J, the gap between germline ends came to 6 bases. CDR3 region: CASSPSRYEQYF. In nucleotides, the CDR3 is TGTGCCAGCTCACCAAGCAGGTACGAGCAGTACTTC.

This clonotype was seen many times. The CDR3 region is CSASRIDGGSDTQYF. The CDR3 region has the DNA TGCAGTGCTAGTCGTATCGACGGGGGCTCAGATACGCAGTATTTT. The rearrangement links TRBV20-1 to TRBJ2-3; D might be TRBD1 or TRBD2, each matching 6 bases. The CDR3 consists of 15 residues. Between the trimmed V and J ends, which lost 3 bases and 4 bases, there was a span of 17 bases. Germline V CDR1 and CDR2: DFQATT, SNEGSKA (reference sequence).

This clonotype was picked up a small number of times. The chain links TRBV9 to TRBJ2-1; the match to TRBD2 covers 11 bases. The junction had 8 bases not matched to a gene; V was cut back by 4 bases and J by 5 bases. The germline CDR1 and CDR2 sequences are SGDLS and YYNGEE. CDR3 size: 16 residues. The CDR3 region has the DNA TGTGCCAGCAGCAGTAGCGGGAGGGCCCTAAACAATGAGCAGTTCTTC. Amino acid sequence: CASSSSGRALNNEQFF.

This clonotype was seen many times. CDR3: CASSLGSLEQFF. Written as DNA, the CDR3 is TGTGCCAGCAGTTTAGGGTCTCTTGAGCAGTTCTTC. The chain couples TRBV28 to TRBJ2-1; D is uncertain. Trimming removed 2 bases at V and 9 bases at J, with 8 bases between. The CDR3 sequence is 12 residues long. Germline V CDR1 and CDR2: MDHEN, SYDVKM.

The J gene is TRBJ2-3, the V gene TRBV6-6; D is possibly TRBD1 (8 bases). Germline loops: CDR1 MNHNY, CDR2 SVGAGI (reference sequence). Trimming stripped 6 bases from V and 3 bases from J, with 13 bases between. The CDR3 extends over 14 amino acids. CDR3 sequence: CASRNRGGTDTQYF. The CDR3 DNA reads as TGTGCCAGCAGGAACAGGGGGGGGACAGATACGCAGTATTTT.

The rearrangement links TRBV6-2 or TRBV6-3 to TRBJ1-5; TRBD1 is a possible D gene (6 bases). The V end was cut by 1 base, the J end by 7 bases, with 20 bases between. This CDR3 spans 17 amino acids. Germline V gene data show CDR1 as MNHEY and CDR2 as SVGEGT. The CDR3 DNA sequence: TGTGCCAGCAGTTACTATCGGACAGCGAAGGTCGGGCAGCCCCAGCATTTT. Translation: CASSYYRTAKVGQPQHF.

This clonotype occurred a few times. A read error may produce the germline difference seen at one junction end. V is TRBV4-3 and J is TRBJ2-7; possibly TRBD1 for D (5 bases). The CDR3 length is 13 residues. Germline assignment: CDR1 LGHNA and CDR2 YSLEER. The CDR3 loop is CASSQEYSGHILF. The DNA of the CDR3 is TGCGCCAGCAGCCAAGAATACTCCGGACATATCCTGTTC.

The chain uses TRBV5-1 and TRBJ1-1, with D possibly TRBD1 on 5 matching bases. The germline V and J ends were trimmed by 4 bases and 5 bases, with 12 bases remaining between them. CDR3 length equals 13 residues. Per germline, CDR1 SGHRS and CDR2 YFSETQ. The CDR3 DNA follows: TGCGCCAGCAGCGCAGGGATGAGGACTGAAGCTTTCTTT. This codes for CASSAGMRTEAFF.

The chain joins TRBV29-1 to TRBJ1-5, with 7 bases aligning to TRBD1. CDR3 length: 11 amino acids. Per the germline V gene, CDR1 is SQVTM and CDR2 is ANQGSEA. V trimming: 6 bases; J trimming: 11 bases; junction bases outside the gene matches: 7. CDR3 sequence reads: CSVATGTAQHF. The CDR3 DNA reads TGCAGCGTGGCAACCGGGACAGCCCAGCATTTT. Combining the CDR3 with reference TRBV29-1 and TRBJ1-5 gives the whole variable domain SAVISQKPSRDICQRGTSLTIQCQVDSQVTMMFWYRQQPGQSLTLIATANQGSEATYESGFVIDKFPISRPNLTFSTLTVSNMSPEDSSIYLCSVATGTAQHFGDGTRLSIL.

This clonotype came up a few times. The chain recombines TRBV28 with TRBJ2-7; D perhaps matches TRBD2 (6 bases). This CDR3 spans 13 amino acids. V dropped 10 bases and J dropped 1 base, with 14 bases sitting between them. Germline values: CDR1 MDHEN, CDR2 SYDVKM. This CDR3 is CAINPGGSYEQYF. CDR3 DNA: TGTGCCATCAACCCCGGGGGATCCTACGAGCAGTACTTC.

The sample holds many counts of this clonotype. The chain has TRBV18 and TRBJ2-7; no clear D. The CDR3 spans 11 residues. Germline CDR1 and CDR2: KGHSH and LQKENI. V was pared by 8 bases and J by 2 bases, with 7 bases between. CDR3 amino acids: CASSPAYEQYF. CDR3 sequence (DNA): TGTGCCAGCAGCCCCGCCTACGAGCAGTACTTC. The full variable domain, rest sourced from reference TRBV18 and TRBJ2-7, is NAGVMQNPRHLVRRRGQEARLRCSPMKGHSHVYWYRQLPEEGLKFMVYLQKENIIDESGMPKERFSAEFPKEGPSILRIQQVVRGDSAAYFCASSPAYEQYFGPGTRLTVT.

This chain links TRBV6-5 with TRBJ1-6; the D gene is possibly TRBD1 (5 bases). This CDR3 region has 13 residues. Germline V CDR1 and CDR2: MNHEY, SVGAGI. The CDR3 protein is CATGEGRGSPLHF. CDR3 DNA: TGTGCTACCGGCGAGGGGCGAGGTTCACCCCTCCACTTT.

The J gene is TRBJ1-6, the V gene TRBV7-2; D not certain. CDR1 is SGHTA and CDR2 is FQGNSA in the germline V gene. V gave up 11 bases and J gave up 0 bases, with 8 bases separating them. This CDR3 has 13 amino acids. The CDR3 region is CAVGGSYNSPLHF. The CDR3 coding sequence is TGTGCCGTCGGAGGCTCCTATAATTCACCCCTCCACTTT. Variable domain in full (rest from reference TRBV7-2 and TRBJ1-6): GAGVSQSPSNKVTEKGKDVELRCDPISGHTALYWYRQSLGQGLEFLIYFQGNSAPDKSGLPSDRFSAERTGGSVSTLTIQRTQQEDSAVYLCAVGGSYNSPLHFGNGTRLTVT.

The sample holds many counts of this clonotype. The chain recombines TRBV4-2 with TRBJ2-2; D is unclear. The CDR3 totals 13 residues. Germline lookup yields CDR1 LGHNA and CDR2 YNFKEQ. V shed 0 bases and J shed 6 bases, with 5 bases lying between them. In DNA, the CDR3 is TGTGCCAGCAGCCAAGATAAGTCCGGGGAGCTGTTTTTT. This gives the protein CASSQDKSGELFF.

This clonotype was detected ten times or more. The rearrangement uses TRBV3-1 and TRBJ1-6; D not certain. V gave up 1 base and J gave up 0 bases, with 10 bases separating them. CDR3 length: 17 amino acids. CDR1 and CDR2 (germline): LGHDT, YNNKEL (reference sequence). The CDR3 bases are TGTGCCAGCAGCCAAGTCCCCACATCCTCCTATAATTCACCCCTCCACTTT. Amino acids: CASSQVPTSSYNSPLHF.

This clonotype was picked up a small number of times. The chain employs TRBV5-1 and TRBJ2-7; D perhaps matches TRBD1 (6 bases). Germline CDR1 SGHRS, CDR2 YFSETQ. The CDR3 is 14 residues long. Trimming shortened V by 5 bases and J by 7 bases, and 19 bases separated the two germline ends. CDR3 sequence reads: CASRDLGAKEEQYF. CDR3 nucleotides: TGCGCCAGCAGGGATCTGGGGGCGAAGGAAGAGCAGTACTTC.

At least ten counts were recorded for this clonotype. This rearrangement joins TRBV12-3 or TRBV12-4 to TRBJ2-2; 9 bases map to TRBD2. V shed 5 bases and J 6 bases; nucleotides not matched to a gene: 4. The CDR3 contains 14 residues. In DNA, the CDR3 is TGTGCCAGCAGTCCGGGACTAGCATCCGGGGAGCTGTTTTTT. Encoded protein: CASSPGLASGELFF.

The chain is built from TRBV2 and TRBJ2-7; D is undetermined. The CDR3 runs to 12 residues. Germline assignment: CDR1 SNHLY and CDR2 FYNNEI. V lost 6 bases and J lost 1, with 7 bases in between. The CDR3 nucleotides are TGTGCCAGCAGGGCACCATCCTACGAGCAGTACTTC. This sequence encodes CASRAPSYEQYF.

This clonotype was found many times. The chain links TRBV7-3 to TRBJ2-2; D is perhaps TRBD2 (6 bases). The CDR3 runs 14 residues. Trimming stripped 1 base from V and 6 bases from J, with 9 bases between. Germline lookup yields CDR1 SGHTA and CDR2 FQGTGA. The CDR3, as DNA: TGTGCCAGCAGCTTAAGCGGGACGGCCGGGGAGCTGTTTTTT. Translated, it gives CASSLSGTAGELFF.

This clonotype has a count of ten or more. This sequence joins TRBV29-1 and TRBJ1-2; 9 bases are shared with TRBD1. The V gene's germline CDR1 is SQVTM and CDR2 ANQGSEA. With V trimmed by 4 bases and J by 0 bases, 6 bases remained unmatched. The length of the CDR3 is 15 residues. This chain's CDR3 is CSVVGQGSPNYGYTF. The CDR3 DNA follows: TGCAGCGTTGTCGGACAGGGGTCCCCTAACTATGGCTACACCTTC. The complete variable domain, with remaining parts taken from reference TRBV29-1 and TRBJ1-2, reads SAVISQKPSRDICQRGTSLTIQCQVDSQVTMMFWYRQQPGQSLTLIATANQGSEATYESGFVIDKFPISRPNLTFSTLTVSNMSPEDSSIYLCSVVGQGSPNYGYTFGSGTRLTVV.

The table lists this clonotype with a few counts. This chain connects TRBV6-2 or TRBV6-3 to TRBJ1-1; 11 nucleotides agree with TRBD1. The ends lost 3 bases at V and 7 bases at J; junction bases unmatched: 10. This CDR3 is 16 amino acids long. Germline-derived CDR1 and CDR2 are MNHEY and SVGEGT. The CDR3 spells CASSYDRDRGNGEAFF. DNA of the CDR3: TGTGCCAGCAGTTATGACCGGGACAGGGGGAACGGTGAAGCTTTCTTT.

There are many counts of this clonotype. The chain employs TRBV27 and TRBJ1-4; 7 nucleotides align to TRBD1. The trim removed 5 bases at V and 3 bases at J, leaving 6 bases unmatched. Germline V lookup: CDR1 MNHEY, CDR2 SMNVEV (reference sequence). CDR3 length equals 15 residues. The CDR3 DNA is TGTGCCAGCAGTCCTCAAGGGGGCCCTAATGAAAAACTGTTTTTT. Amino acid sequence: CASSPQGGPNEKLFF. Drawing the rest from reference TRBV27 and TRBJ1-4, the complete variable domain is EAQVTQNPRYLITVTGKKLTVTCSQNMNHEYMSWYRQDPGLGLRQIYYSMNVEVTDKGDVPEGYKVSRKEKRNFPLILESPSPNQTSLYFCASSPQGGPNEKLFFGSGTQLSVL.

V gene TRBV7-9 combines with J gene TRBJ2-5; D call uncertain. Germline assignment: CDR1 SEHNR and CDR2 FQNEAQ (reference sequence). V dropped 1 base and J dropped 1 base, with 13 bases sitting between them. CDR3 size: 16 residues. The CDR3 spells CASSLGRWDIQETQYF. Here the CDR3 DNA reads TGTGCCAGCAGCTTAGGACGTTGGGATATCCAAGAGACCCAGTACTTC.

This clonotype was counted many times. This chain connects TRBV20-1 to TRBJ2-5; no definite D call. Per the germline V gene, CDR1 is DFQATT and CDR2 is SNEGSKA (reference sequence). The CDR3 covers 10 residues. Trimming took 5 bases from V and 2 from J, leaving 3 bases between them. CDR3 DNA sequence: TGCAGTGCTTCTCAAGAGACCCAGTACTTC. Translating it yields CSASQETQYF.

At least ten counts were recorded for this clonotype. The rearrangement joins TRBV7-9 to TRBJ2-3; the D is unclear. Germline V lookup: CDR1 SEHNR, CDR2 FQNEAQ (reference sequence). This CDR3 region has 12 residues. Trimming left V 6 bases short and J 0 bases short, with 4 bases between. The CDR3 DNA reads TGTGCCAGCAGTACAAGCACAGATACGCAGTATTTT. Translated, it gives CASSTSTDTQYF.

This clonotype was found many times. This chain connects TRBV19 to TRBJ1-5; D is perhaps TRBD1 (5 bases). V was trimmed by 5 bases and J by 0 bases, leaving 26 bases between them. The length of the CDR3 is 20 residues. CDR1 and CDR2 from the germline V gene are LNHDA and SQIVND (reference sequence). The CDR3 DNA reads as TGTGCCAGTAGTGCCCGGGACCCTAAAGCGGTAGGTTATAGCAATCAGCCCCAGCATTTT. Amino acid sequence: CASSARDPKAVGYSNQPQHF.

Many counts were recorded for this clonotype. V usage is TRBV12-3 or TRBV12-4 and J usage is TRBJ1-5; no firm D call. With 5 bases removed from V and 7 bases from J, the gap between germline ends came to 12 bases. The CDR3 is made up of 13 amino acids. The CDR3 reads CASSPRVQQPQHF. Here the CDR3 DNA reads TGTGCCAGCAGTCCAAGGGTACAGCAGCCCCAGCATTTT.

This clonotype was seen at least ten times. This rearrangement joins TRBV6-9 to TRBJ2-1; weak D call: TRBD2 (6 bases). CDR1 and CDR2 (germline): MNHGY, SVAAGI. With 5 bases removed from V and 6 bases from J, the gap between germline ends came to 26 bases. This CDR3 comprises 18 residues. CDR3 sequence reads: CASSNIWFARTTFNEQFF. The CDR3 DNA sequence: TGTGCCAGCAGTAATATTTGGTTTGCGAGGACTACCTTCAATGAGCAGTTCTTC.

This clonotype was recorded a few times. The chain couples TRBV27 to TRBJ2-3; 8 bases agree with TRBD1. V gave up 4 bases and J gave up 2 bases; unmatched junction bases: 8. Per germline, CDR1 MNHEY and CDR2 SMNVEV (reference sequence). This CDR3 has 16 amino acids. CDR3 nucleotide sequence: TGTGCCAGCAGTTCCCCGACAGGGGCTCTCACAGATACGCAGTATTTT. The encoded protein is CASSSPTGALTDTQYF.

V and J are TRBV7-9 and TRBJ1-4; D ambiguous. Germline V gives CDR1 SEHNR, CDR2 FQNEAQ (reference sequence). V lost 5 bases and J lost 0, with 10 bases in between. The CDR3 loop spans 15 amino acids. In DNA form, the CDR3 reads TGTGCCAGCAGCCCCCCTGGGGCAACTAATGAAAAACTGTTTTTT. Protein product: CASSPPGATNEKLFF.

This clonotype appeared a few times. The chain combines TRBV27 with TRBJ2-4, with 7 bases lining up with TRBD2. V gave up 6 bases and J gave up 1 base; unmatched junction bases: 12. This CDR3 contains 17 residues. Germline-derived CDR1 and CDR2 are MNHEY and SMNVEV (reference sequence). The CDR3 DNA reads TGTGCCAGCAGCTCCAGGACGAGCGGGGAGGCCAAAAACATTCAGTACTTC. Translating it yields CASSSRTSGEAKNIQYF.

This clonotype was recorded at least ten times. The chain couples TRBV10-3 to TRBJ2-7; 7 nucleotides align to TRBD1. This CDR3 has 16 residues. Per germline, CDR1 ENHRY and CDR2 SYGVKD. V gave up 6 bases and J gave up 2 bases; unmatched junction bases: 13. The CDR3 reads CAISERPDRRTYEQYF. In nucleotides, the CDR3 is TGTGCCATCAGCGAGAGGCCGGACAGGAGGACCTACGAGCAGTACTTC.